This passage covers 10 T cell receptor beta chains from one sample sequenced in a study of tumor-infiltrating lymphocytes in primary liver carcinoma (dated by TCRdb to about 2017). RNA from unsorted whole blood was extracted with TRIzol reagent, and germline DNA was obtained with the DNeasy Blood & Tissue kit. Sequencing was carried out with an Illumina HiSeq 2500. TCRbeta-specific cDNA was reverse-transcribed from around 500 ng total RNA using a constant-region primer and ProtoScript II reverse transcriptase. TCRbeta libraries were built with three nested multiplex PCR rounds, a slightly modified ARM-PCR procedure. Each of the first two PCR rounds ran for about 10 cycles and used multiplex TRBV1-TRBV30 forward primers together with a Cbeta reverse primer. The public reads were reprocessed in TCRdb via fastp at Q25 and MiXCR, keeping in-frame beta chains. Each entry merges the rows of one CDR3 protein and shows their most common DNA and genes. The sample table shows just over 300,000 distinct CDR3 sequences, and almost 60% are seen once. The top ten clones comprise over 15% of the sample.

Sequenced material: peripheral blood. The receptors were sampled from a woman under 40 with primary liver carcinoma and hepatitis B virus infection.

This clonotype was picked up many times. The rearrangement joins TRBV12-3 or TRBV12-4 to TRBJ1-2; D is ambiguous. The CDR3 has 12 residues. Trimming removed 5 bases at V and 2 bases at J, with 6 bases between. CDR3 DNA: TGTGCCAGCAGTCTCTGGAACTATGGCTACACCTTC. Its protein product is CASSLWNYGYTF.

About this clonotype: One junction end disagrees with the germline gene, perhaps due to a read error. This chain links TRBV11-2 with TRBJ2-3, with a tentative D call TRBD2 (6 bases). Germline lookup yields CDR1 SGHAT and CDR2 FQNNGV. There are 14 residues in the CDR3. CDR3 region: CASSLDGSPDTHYF. The CDR3 coding sequence is TGTGCCAGTAGCTTAGACGGGAGTCCAGATACGCACTATTTT.

Points on this clonotype: Given a much more abundant clone one base away, this may be a read error. V gene TRBV6-6 combines with J gene TRBJ1-2, with 10 bases matching TRBD1. The CDR3 is made up of 13 amino acids. Germline CDR1 is MNHNY and CDR2 is SVGAGI (reference sequence). CDR3 nucleotide sequence: TGTGGCAGCAGAACCGGGACAGGGGCCGGCTACACCTTC. Amino acid sequence: CGSRTGTGAGYTF.

Concerning this clonotype itself: Because it lacks the conserved phenylalanine or tryptophan at the end, this CDR3 is likely a read error. The rearrangement joins TRBV11-2 to TRBJ2-1, with D unresolved. CDR3 length: 15 residues. The germline V gene encodes CDR1 SGHAT and CDR2 FQNNGV. The CDR3 sequence is CATSLSDSGYNEQFS. The CDR3 DNA sequence: TGTGCCACCAGCTTGTCCGATTCTGGGTACAATGAGCAGTTCTCC.

This clonotype was recorded many times. This chain uses TRBV6-5 with TRBJ2-5; 10 bases are shared with TRBD2. There are 17 residues in the CDR3. V dropped 1 base and J dropped 4; count of bases not matched to a gene: 9. Germline V gene sequence: CDR1 MNHEY, CDR2 SVGAGI. Here the CDR3 reads CASSYWSSSGRGETQYF. The CDR3 DNA reads TGTGCCAGCAGTTACTGGTCGTCTAGCGGGAGAGGAGAGACCCAGTACTTC.

V gene TRBV11-2 combines with J gene TRBJ1-1; D is ambiguous. CDR1 is SGHAT and CDR2 is FQNNGV in the germline V gene. Trimming removed 4 bases from V and 12 bases from J, with 21 bases in between. CDR3 length: 14 amino acids. Here the CDR3 DNA reads TGTGCCAGCAGCTATCTTTCCGGTGACACTGAGACTTTCTTT. It translates to CASSYLSGDTETFF. Together with reference TRBV11-2 and TRBJ1-1, the CDR3 gives the full variable domain: EAGVAQSPRYKIIEKRQSVAFWCNPISGHATLYWYQQILGQGPKLLIQFQNNGVVDDSQLPKDRFSAERLKGVDSTLKIQPAKLEDSAVYLCASSYLSGDTETFFGQGTRLTVV.

The rearrangement joins TRBV5-4 to TRBJ2-6; possible D gene TRBD2, 5 bases. Germline V gives CDR1 SGHNT, CDR2 YYREEE (reference sequence). CDR3 length: 15 residues. Deletions cut 0 bases from V and 9 bases from J, with 13 bases between. CDR3 protein: CASSLGGVEGNVLTF. The DNA of the CDR3 is TGTGCCAGCAGCTTGGGGGGAGTCGAGGGCAACGTCCTGACTTTC.

Regarding this clonotype: A read error may account for a junction end that differs from germline. The J gene is TRBJ1-1, the V gene TRBV29-1; possible D gene TRBD1, 6 bases. Germline assignment: CDR1 SQVTM and CDR2 ANQGSEA. This CDR3 has 13 residues. CDR3: CSVEIGQSTEAFF. The CDR3 DNA sequence: TGCAGCGTTGAAATAGGACAGTCCACTGAGGCTTTCTTT.

A few counts support this clonotype. Germline is not matched at one junction end, which may reflect a read error. The chain uses TRBV28 and TRBJ2-7, with a possible D match to TRBD2 (5 bases). The V gene's germline CDR1 is MDHEN and CDR2 SYDVKM. The CDR3 covers 14 residues. Written as DNA, the CDR3 is TGTGCCAGCAGCTCAGACCCGGGCGGGCACGAACAGTACTTC. Its translation: CASSSDPGGHEQYF.

This clonotype was detected a few times. V and J are TRBV30 and TRBJ2-7; 8 nucleotides align to TRBD1. Germline V gene lookup returns CDR1 GTSNPN and CDR2 SVGIG (reference sequence). The CDR3 has 14 residues. V lost 5 bases and J lost 2; bases outside the gene matches: 8. The CDR3 bases are TGTGCCTGGGAAGCCAGGGGGCGCACCTACGAGCAGTACTTC. Residues: CAWEARGRTYEQYF.